The 12 T cell receptor beta chains below come from one sample, sequenced in a study of blood T cell repertoires in COVID-19. Only in-frame clones appear in the TCRdb table, and some are missing; sequencing was by immunoSEQ multiplex PCR. Among 120,000 to 150,000 clones listed, approximately 80% were seen once. Sequenced input: peripheral blood. The receptors originated from a woman between 45 and 65 years old with acute or convalescent COVID-19.

The chain employs TRBV18 and TRBJ1-6; 10 bases are shared with TRBD1. This CDR3 region has 17 residues. After removal of 3 bases from V and 10 bases from J, the junction contained 12 bases not matched to a gene. In germline, CDR1 is KGHSH, CDR2 LQKENI. CDR3 amino acids: CASSPGQGEVAGSPLHF. As DNA, the CDR3 is TGTGCCAGCTCACCTGGACAGGGGGAAGTGGCGGGGTCACCCCTCCACTTT. The whole variable domain, filled in from reference TRBV18 and TRBJ1-6, reads NAGVMQNPRHLVRRRGQEARLRCSPMKGHSHVYWYRQLPEEGLKFMVYLQKENIIDESGMPKERFSAEFPKEGPSILRIQQVVRGDSAAYFCASSPGQGEVAGSPLHFGNGTRLTVT.

The table lists this clone with many counts. The V call is TRBV6-5, the J call TRBJ1-2; 9 positions agree with TRBD1. CDR1 and CDR2 (germline): MNHEY, SVGAGI. The CDR3 consists of 14 residues. Trimming removed 6 bases from V and 7 bases from J; junction bases left unmatched: 9. CDR3 nucleotides: TGTGCCAGCAGAGACCGGGACAGGGATGCTGGCTACACCTTC. Translation: CASRDRDRDAGYTF.

The chain recombines TRBV18 with TRBJ1-2; 9 bases fit TRBD1. CDR3 size: 13 residues. CDR1 and CDR2 from the germline V gene are KGHSH and LQKENI. With V trimmed by 6 bases and J by 7 bases, 6 bases remained unmatched. The CDR3 DNA sequence: TGTGCCAGCTCGTCGGAGACAGGGGGTGGCTACACCTTC. It specifies CASSSETGGGYTF.

This clone has only one observation. This chain joins TRBV10-3 and TRBJ1-2; no clear D. This CDR3 has 13 amino acids. CDR1 and CDR2 (germline): ENHRY, SYGVKD. Trimming took off 6 bases at V and 4 bases at J, with 12 bases between the two ends. The CDR3 DNA reads TGTGCCATCAGAGCGGACGGTTCCTATGGCTACACCTTC. Protein sequence: CAIRADGSYGYTF.

A note on this clone: Relative to the germline gene, one junction end is altered; a read error may explain this. This chain connects TRBV5-4 to TRBJ1-6; TRBD1 matches 7 bases. The CDR3 has 12 amino acids. Germline loops: CDR1 SGHNT, CDR2 YYREEE (reference sequence). The CDR3 sequence is CACRDSNSPLHF. The CDR3 DNA is TGTGCCTGCAGGGACAGCAATTCACCCCTCCACTTT. The entire variable domain, with the rest obtained from reference TRBV5-4 and TRBJ1-6, is as follows: ETGVTQSPTHLIKTRGQQVTLRCSSQSGHNTVSWYQQALGQGPQFIFQYYREEENGRGNFPPRFSGLQFPNYSSELNVNALELDDSALYLCACRDSNSPLHFGNGTRLTVT.

The rearrangement links TRBV7-2 to TRBJ1-5, with D unclear. The germline V gene encodes CDR1 SGHTA and CDR2 FQGNSA. This CDR3 is built from 13 residues. V lost 7 bases, J lost 8 bases, and 15 bases lay in between. In DNA, the CDR3 is TGTGCCAGCACTCCGAGGGTCTTCGAGCCCCAGCATTTT. This sequence encodes CASTPRVFEPQHF.

This clone was seen more than once but under ten times. V and J are TRBV7-3 and TRBJ2-5; D is unclear. V was clipped by 3 bases and J by 0 bases, with 5 bases between them. Germline loops: CDR1 SGHTA, CDR2 FQGTGA. There are 13 residues in the CDR3. CDR3 sequence reads: CASSFRNQETQYF. The CDR3 nucleotides are TGTGCCAGCAGCTTCAGGAACCAAGAGACCCAGTACTTC.

The chain carries TRBV27 and TRBJ1-2; perhaps TRBD1 as D (5 bases). The CDR3 contains 13 residues. V dropped 8 bases and J dropped 6 bases, with 16 bases sitting between them. Germline loops: CDR1 MNHEY, CDR2 SMNVEV (reference sequence). CDR3 coding DNA: TGTGCCAGCGCCACCCAGGGAGGTAATGGCTACACCTTC. Its protein is CASATQGGNGYTF.

The chain is built from TRBV6-6 and TRBJ1-1, with TRBD1 identical over 9 bases. Germline lookup yields CDR1 MNHNY and CDR2 SVGAGI (reference sequence). The CDR3 contains 13 residues. The V gene end was trimmed by 6 bases and the J gene end by 9 bases; junction bases not matched to a gene: 8. The CDR3 nucleotides are TGTGCCAGCAGCTCTCGGACAGGGGCCCAAGCTTTCTTT. It translates to CASSSRTGAQAFF.

The gene calls are TRBV5-1 and TRBJ1-3; TRBD1 matches at 7 bases. The CDR3 sequence is 13 residues long. After removal of 3 bases from V and 4 bases from J, the junction contained 1 base not matched to a gene. The germline V gene has CDR1 SGHRS and CDR2 YFSETQ. The CDR3 bases are TGCGCCAGCAGCTGGGACAGAGGAAACACCATATATTTT. It is translated as CASSWDRGNTIYF.

The chain recombines TRBV7-2 with TRBJ1-1; D ambiguous. The germline V gene encodes CDR1 SGHTA and CDR2 FQGNSA. Trimming shortened V by 1 base and J by 0 bases, and 12 bases separated the two germline ends. CDR3 size: 16 residues. CDR3 residues: CASSLGWSYMNTEAFF. Here the CDR3 DNA reads TGTGCCAGCAGCTTAGGGTGGAGCTACATGAACACTGAAGCTTTCTTT.

Remarks on this clone: At one end the junction does not follow the germline gene, possibly because of a read error. The V gene is TRBV6-2 or TRBV6-3, the J gene TRBJ1-2; a possible D gene is TRBD1 (6 bases). CDR3 length equals 16 residues. Germline values: CDR1 MNHEY, CDR2 SVGEGT. The CDR3: CASSYSISGHNYGYIF. The DNA of the CDR3 is TGTGCCAGCAGTTACTCGATATCGGGACATAACTATGGCTACATCTTC.